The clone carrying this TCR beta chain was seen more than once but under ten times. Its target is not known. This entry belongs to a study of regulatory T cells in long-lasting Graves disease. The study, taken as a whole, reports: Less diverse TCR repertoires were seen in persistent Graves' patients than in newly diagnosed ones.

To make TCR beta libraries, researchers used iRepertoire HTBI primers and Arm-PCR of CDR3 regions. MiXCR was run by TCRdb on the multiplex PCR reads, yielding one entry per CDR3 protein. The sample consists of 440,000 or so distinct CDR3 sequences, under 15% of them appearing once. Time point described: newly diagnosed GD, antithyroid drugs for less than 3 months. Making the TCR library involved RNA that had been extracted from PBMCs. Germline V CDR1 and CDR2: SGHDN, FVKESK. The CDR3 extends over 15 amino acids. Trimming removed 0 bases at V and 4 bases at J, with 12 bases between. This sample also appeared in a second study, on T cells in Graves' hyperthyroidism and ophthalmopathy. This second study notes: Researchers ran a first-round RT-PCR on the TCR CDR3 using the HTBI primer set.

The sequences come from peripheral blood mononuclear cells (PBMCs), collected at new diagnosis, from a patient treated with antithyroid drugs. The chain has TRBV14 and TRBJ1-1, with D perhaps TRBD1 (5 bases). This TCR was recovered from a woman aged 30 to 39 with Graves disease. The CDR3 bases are TGTGCCAGCAGCCAAGATCCGGGGGGGAGCACTGAAGCTTTCTTT. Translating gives CASSQDPGGSTEAFF.